The 24 T cell receptor beta chains in this list originate from one sample, sequenced in a study of sequential checkpoint blockade in melanoma. Documented treatment: randomized to nivolumab then ipilimumab (arm A) or the reverse (arm B). Here immunoSEQ multiplex PCR was the method, and the copy in TCRdb shows in-frame clones only, minus some. The data contain more than 15,000 clones, 65% to 75% of them seen just once; the ten biggest clones take up 9.5% to 12%. Sequencing was performed on CD8+ T cells sorted from blood (inferred from file names), taken from a patient given nivolumab and ipilimumab in sequence. The receptors derive from a human donor with melanoma.

V and J are TRBV19 and TRBJ2-5; 9 bases fit TRBD1. This CDR3 is 16 amino acids long. Germline-derived CDR1 and CDR2 are LNHDA and SQIVND (reference sequence). J was trimmed by 1 base and V by 6 bases; bases with no gene match: 9. CDR3 sequence reads: CASSSLGQGPQETQYF. In DNA, the CDR3 is TGTGCCAGTAGCAGCCTAGGACAGGGGCCCCAAGAGACCCAGTACTTC.

This chain connects TRBV2 to TRBJ2-3; 12 bases fit TRBD2. CDR3 length: 16 amino acids. The V gene end was trimmed by 4 bases and the J gene end by 3 bases; junction bases not matched to a gene: 5. In germline, CDR1 is SNHLY, CDR2 FYNNEI. The CDR3 region has the DNA TGTGCCAGCAGTGCTAGCGGGGGGGCTTGGACAGATACGCAGTATTTT. It yields the protein CASSASGGAWTDTQYF.

This clone was observed a few times. V and J are TRBV6-5 and TRBJ2-1; 14 bases agree with TRBD2. The J segment lost 13 bases and the V segment lost 0 bases, leaving 5 bases of the junction unmatched. Germline-derived CDR1 and CDR2 are MNHEY and SVGAGI. The CDR3 consists of 15 residues. For the CDR3, the DNA is TGTGCCAGCAGTTACTCGGGGACTAGCGGGAGTAGTCAGTTCTTC. It specifies CASSYSGTSGSSQFF.

This sequence joins TRBV7-9 and TRBJ1-1; D uncertain. The CDR3 totals 12 residues. CDR1 SEHNR and CDR2 FQNEAQ come from the germline V gene (reference sequence). V gave up 2 bases and J gave up 6 bases, with 7 bases separating them. The CDR3 DNA is TGTGCCAGCAGCTTAACGAGAGCTGAAGCTTTCTTT. Amino acids: CASSLTRAEAFF.

The chain recombines TRBV11-1 with TRBJ2-1; 14 bases line up with TRBD2. Germline values: CDR1 SGHAT, CDR2 FQDESV (reference sequence). The CDR3 runs 15 residues. Losses at the gene ends were 5 bases for V and 6 bases for J; bases not matched to a gene: 3. CDR3 loop: CASSRGLAGVNEQFF. Written as DNA, the CDR3 is TGTGCCAGCAGCCGGGGACTAGCGGGGGTCAATGAGCAGTTCTTC.

The chain carries TRBV5-1 and TRBJ1-6; D ambiguous. The germline gives CDR1 SGHRS, CDR2 YFSETQ. The CDR3 is 12 residues long. V was cut by 4 bases and J by 7 bases, with 6 bases left in between. CDR3 bases: TGCGCCAGCAGCATATCCAATTCACCCCTCCACTTT. Amino acids: CASSISNSPLHF.

This clone appeared a few times. This may stem from a read error, because a much larger clone lies one nucleotide away. This chain connects TRBV4-3 to TRBJ2-7, with unresolved D. The CDR3 sequence is 14 residues long. Looked up from germline, CDR1 is LGHNA and CDR2 is YSLEER. The CDR3 DNA is TGCGCCAGCAGCCAAGATGAACAGACCTACGAGCAGTGCTTC. Its protein product is CASSQDEQTYEQCF.

The gene calls are TRBV9 and TRBJ2-1; D is undetermined. The CDR3 is 11 residues long. Per the germline V gene, CDR1 is SGDLS and CDR2 is YYNGEE. The V end lost 4 bases, the J end lost 6 bases, and 5 bases lay between the germline ends. CDR3 DNA sequence: TGTGCCAGCAGCCTCAGCAATGAGCAGTTCTTC. Translation gives CASSLSNEQFF.

This rearrangement joins TRBV2 to TRBJ2-3; TRBD2 agrees at 9 bases. The CDR3 is made up of 16 amino acids. Germline V gene sequence: CDR1 SNHLY, CDR2 FYNNEI. Germline trimming cut 5 bases from V and 2 bases from J; bases unmatched to any gene: 8. CDR3: CASSPGPSGDTDTQYF. CDR3 DNA: TGTGCCAGCAGTCCCGGACCTAGCGGGGACACAGATACGCAGTATTTT.

This clone is a singleton in its sample. J is TRBJ2-1 and V is TRBV29-1, with no clear D. The V gene's germline CDR1 is SQVTM and CDR2 ANQGSEA. Trimming stripped 7 bases from V and 10 bases from J, with 17 bases between. The CDR3 is 12 residues long. CDR3 DNA sequence: TGCAGCGCTCCGAGACCAACCGGGGAGCAGTTCTTC. It specifies CSAPRPTGEQFF.

On this clone itself: A junction boundary mismatches the germline segment, possibly from a read error. The identical CDR3 is also encoded by other nucleotide sequences in the sample. The rearrangement joins TRBV2 to TRBJ2-5; 13 bases are a match to TRBD2. This CDR3 region has 15 residues. Germline CDR1 SNHLY, CDR2 FYNNEI. CDR3 DNA sequence: TGTGCCAGCAGTGGAACTAGCGGGAGGGGAGAGACCCAATACTTC. This codes for CASSGTSGRGETQYF.

The J gene is TRBJ1-4, the V gene TRBV4-3, with D possibly being TRBD1 (5 bases). This CDR3 is built from 15 residues. V lost 0 bases and J lost 5, with 10 bases in between. Germline V gene lookup returns CDR1 LGHNA and CDR2 YSLEER. The CDR3 coding sequence is TGCGCCAGCAGCCAAGATGGAGGGGTAAATGAAAAACTGTTTTTT. It specifies CASSQDGGVNEKLFF.

A word on this clone: In the same sample, other DNA sequences code for this CDR3. The chain links TRBV4-3 to TRBJ2-2; D uncertain. The CDR3 runs 13 residues. The germline V and J ends were trimmed by 3 bases and 2 bases, with 4 bases remaining between them. Looked up from germline, CDR1 is LGHNA and CDR2 is YSLEER. This CDR3 is CASSQGNTGELFF. The CDR3 coding sequence is TGCGCCAGCAGCCAGGGCAACACCGGGGAGCTGTTTTTT.

This rearrangement joins TRBV6-5 to TRBJ1-1, with D perhaps TRBD1 (6 bases). CDR1 and CDR2 from the germline V gene are MNHEY and SVGAGI. The CDR3 runs 14 residues. The germline V and J ends were trimmed by 6 bases and 0 bases, with 11 bases remaining between them. CDR3 DNA: TGTGCCAGCAGCGAGGACAGCATGAACACTGAAGCTTTCTTT. This codes for CASSEDSMNTEAFF.

This clone was picked up one time. V gene TRBV29-1 combines with J gene TRBJ1-1; no definite D call. V lost 6 bases and J lost 1, with 6 bases in between. Germline lookup yields CDR1 SQVTM and CDR2 ANQGSEA. The CDR3 spans 11 residues. DNA of the CDR3: TGCAGCGTAATACAGAACACTGAAGCTTTCTTT. Translation: CSVIQNTEAFF.

This CDR3 reads CASSLDRAYEQYF. Written as DNA, the CDR3 is TGTGCCAGCAGCTTAGACAGGGCCTACGAGCAGTACTTC. The genes are TRBV7-2 and TRBJ2-7; D possibly corresponds to TRBD1 (6 bases). Trimming removed 1 base at V and 2 bases at J, with 6 bases between. This CDR3 comprises 13 residues. CDR1 and CDR2 (germline): SGHTA, FQGNSA.

The V gene is TRBV27, the J gene TRBJ2-7; D unclear. This CDR3 contains 14 residues. The germline V gene has CDR1 MNHEY and CDR2 SMNVEV (reference sequence). The ends were cut back, 3 bases at V and 6 bases at J, with 15 bases in the middle. The CDR3 DNA sequence: TGTGCCAGCAGTTTGACGGAACTCCTAGGCGAGCAGTACTTC. Translating gives CASSLTELLGEQYF.

This clone was counted only a few times. This rearrangement joins TRBV21-1 to TRBJ2-2; TRBD1, the D gene given by the table, was not confirmed from the DNA. TRBV21-1 represents a pseudogene. This CDR3 comprises 13 residues. CDR3 in amino acids: CASSTQNTGELFF. DNA for the CDR3: TGTGCCAGCAGCACACAGAACACCGGGGAGCTGTTTTTT.

The chain couples TRBV5-1 to TRBJ2-3, with D perhaps matching TRBD1 (5 bases). Germline CDR1 is SGHRS and CDR2 is YFSETQ. Deletions cut 1 base from V and 2 bases from J, with 11 bases between. The CDR3 extends over 15 amino acids. For the CDR3, the DNA is TGCGCCAGCAGCTTGTGGGGCTTCGTCACAGATACGCAGTATTTT. It yields the protein CASSLWGFVTDTQYF.

The V gene is TRBV30, the J gene TRBJ2-1; D is perhaps TRBD2 (7 bases). The ends were cut back, 3 bases at V and 8 bases at J, with 20 bases in the middle. The CDR3 has 15 residues. From germline, CDR1 is GTSNPN and CDR2 SVGIG (reference sequence). The CDR3 sequence: CAWSGVRGRADEQFF. CDR3 DNA sequence: TGTGCCTGGAGCGGGGTTAGGGGGAGGGCCGATGAGCAGTTCTTC.

The chain has TRBV27 and TRBJ2-3; 7 positions match TRBD2. V lost 5 bases, J lost 4 bases, and 15 bases stayed unmatched. This CDR3 has 17 amino acids. Germline assignment: CDR1 MNHEY and CDR2 SMNVEV (reference sequence). CDR3 sequence (DNA): TGTGCCAGCAGTCTGACGGGGGAGGGTGGAACGGCAGATACGCAGTATTTT. Amino acids: CASSLTGEGGTADTQYF.

The rearrangement links TRBV30 to TRBJ2-7; no clear D gene. The CDR3 runs 13 residues. The V end lost 2 bases, the J end lost 1 base, and 9 bases lay between the germline ends. Germline CDR1 and CDR2: GTSNPN and SVGIG (reference sequence). The CDR3 reads CAWSSSFSYEQYF. The CDR3 DNA is TGTGCCTGGAGTTCCAGTTTTTCCTACGAGCAGTACTTC.

The genes are TRBV29-1 and TRBJ2-7, with TRBD1 matching 9 bases. The V and J ends lost 0 bases and 5 bases, in that order; junction bases with no gene match: 5. The length of the CDR3 is 14 residues. Germline values: CDR1 SQVTM, CDR2 ANQGSEA. CDR3 nucleotides: TGCAGCGTTGAAGAGGGGGACAGGGCCAACGAGCAGTACTTC. It codes for CSVEEGDRANEQYF.

The chain couples TRBV2 to TRBJ2-1, with TRBD2 matching 15 bases. The V and J ends lost 5 bases and 1 base, in that order; junction bases with no gene match: 12. Germline V gives CDR1 SNHLY, CDR2 FYNNEI. The CDR3 sequence is 20 residues long. The DNA of the CDR3 is TGTGCCAGCAGTAACATCGGACTAGCGGGAGGGCCCGTGTCCTACAATGAGCAGTTCTTC. This codes for CASSNIGLAGGPVSYNEQFF.